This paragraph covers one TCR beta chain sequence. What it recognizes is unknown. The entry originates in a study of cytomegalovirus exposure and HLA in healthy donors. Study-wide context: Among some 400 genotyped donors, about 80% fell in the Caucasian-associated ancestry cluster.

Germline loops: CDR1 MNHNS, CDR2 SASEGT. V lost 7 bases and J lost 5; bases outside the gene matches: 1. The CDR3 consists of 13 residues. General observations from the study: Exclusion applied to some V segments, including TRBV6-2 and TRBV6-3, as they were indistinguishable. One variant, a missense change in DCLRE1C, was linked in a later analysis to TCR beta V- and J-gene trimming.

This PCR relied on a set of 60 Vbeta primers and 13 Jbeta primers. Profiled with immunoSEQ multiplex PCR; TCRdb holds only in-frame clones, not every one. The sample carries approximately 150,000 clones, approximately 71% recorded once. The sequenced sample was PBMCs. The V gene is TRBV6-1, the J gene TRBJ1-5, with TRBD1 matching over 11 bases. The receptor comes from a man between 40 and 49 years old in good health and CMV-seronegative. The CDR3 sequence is CASKGQGDQPQHF. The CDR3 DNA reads TGTGCCAGCAAGGGACAGGGGGATCAGCCCCAGCATTTT.